The 25 T cell receptor beta chains in this list originate from one sample, sequenced in a study of cytomegalovirus exposure and HLA in healthy donors. The PCR made use of 60 Vbeta and 13 Jbeta primers. Assay: immunoSEQ multiplex PCR; the TCRdb copy retains only in-frame clones and omits some. This sample has some 98,000 clones; roughly 70% occur once, and the top ten carry roughly 2.5%. Specimen: PBMCs. The source is a man aged 50-60 years in good health and CMV-seronegative.

J is TRBJ2-3 and V is TRBV4-1; 7 nucleotides line up with TRBD2. This CDR3 region has 14 residues. CDR1 MGHRA and CDR2 YSYEKL come from the germline V gene. With 8 bases clipped from V and 1 base from J, the junction kept 6 bases outside the gene matches. CDR3 residues: CASQRSGGTDTQYF. The CDR3 DNA reads TGCGCCAGCCAAAGGAGCGGGGGCACAGATACGCAGTATTTT.

This chain links TRBV6-6 with TRBJ2-3; 8 nucleotides agree with TRBD2. CDR3 length equals 15 residues. Germline trimming cut 2 bases from V and 5 bases from J; bases unmatched to any gene: 6. Germline-derived CDR1 and CDR2 are MNHNY and SVGAGI (reference sequence). The CDR3: CASSYETAGEDTQYF. Written as DNA, the CDR3 is TGTGCCAGCAGTTACGAAACAGCGGGAGAAGATACGCAGTATTTT.

The rearrangement joins TRBV28 to TRBJ2-7; 8 bases fit TRBD1. Unmatched junction bases numbered 16, after V lost 9 bases and J lost 6 bases. The germline V gene has CDR1 MDHEN and CDR2 SYDVKM. CDR3 length: 15 residues. The CDR3 DNA reads TGTGCCAGTTTCCCTCCGGGACAGGATCTACGCGAGCAGTACTTC. This gives the protein CASFPPGQDLREQYF.

CDR3 DNA: TGTGCCAGCAGCTTCCTACCATTACAGGGGGCGGATGAGCAGTTCTTC. Its protein product is CASSFLPLQGADEQFF. The genes are TRBV7-9 and TRBJ2-1; 9 bases are a match to TRBD1. J lost 8 bases, V lost 3 bases, and 11 bases had no gene match. CDR1 and CDR2 from the germline V gene are SEHNR and FQNEAQ (reference sequence). CDR3 length: 16 residues.

This clone was observed a single time. This chain uses TRBV6-4 with TRBJ2-7; 7 bases are shared with TRBD1. The junction had 12 bases not matched to a gene; V was cut back by 5 bases and J by 2 bases. CDR3 length: 16 residues. From germline, CDR1 is MRHNA and CDR2 SNTAGT. CDR3 sequence: CASSSQNQGQTYEQYF. CDR3 coding DNA: TGTGCCAGCAGTTCGCAAAACCAGGGACAGACCTACGAGCAGTACTTC.

This clone was seen more than once but under ten times. The chain is built from TRBV27 and TRBJ2-7; D is possibly TRBD1 (6 bases). The CDR3 has 15 residues. Germline lookup yields CDR1 MNHEY and CDR2 SMNVEV (reference sequence). V was cut by 6 bases and J by 3 bases, with 18 bases left in between. For the CDR3, the DNA is TGTGCCAGCAGCCCTACAGGGCGACAAGACTACGAGCAGTACTTC. It specifies CASSPTGRQDYEQYF.

The V gene is TRBV27, the J gene TRBJ1-1; D is ambiguous. The CDR3 is 13 residues long. In germline, CDR1 is MNHEY, CDR2 SMNVEV (reference sequence). V dropped 6 bases and J dropped 0 bases, with 8 bases sitting between them. As DNA, the CDR3 is TGTGCCAGCAGCGGTTCGCTGAACACTGAAGCTTTCTTT. This codes for CASSGSLNTEAFF.

This chain uses TRBV28 with TRBJ2-5; 11 nucleotides line up with TRBD2. With V trimmed by 7 bases and J by 4 bases, 17 bases remained unmatched. The germline gives CDR1 MDHEN, CDR2 SYDVKM. This CDR3 is 18 amino acids long. CDR3 amino acids: CASNGQGGLAGGLETQYF. The CDR3 bases are TGTGCCAGCAACGGACAGGGTGGGCTAGCGGGAGGTCTAGAGACCCAGTACTTC. Combining the CDR3 with reference TRBV28 and TRBJ2-5 gives the whole variable domain DVKVTQSSRYLVKRTGEKVFLECVQDMDHENMFWYRQDPGLGLRLIYFSYDVKMKEKGDIPEGYSVSREKKERFSLILESASTNQTSMYLCASNGQGGLAGGLETQYFGPGTRLLVL.

V is TRBV28 and J is TRBJ1-2; 7 bases fit TRBD1. The CDR3 is 13 amino acids. V lost 2 bases and J lost 6; bases outside the gene matches: 3. Germline V lookup: CDR1 MDHEN, CDR2 SYDVKM. The CDR3 sequence: CASSLDRVNGYTF. The CDR3, as DNA: TGTGCCAGCAGTTTAGACAGGGTTAATGGCTACACCTTC.

The chain recombines TRBV27 with TRBJ1-6; maybe TRBD1 (5 bases). The CDR3 runs 12 residues. Germline CDR1 reads MNHEY; CDR2 reads SMNVEV (reference sequence). V was trimmed by 2 bases and J by 9 bases, leaving 5 bases between them. The CDR3 bases are TGTGCCAGCAGTTTACAGGGTTCACCCCTCCACTTT. This sequence encodes CASSLQGSPLHF.

In its sample, this clone was seen once. J is TRBJ2-3 and V is TRBV6-9; D possibly corresponds to TRBD2 (6 bases). CDR3 length: 14 residues. Germline lookup yields CDR1 MNHGY and CDR2 SVAAGI. The germline V and J ends were trimmed by 2 bases and 4 bases, with 10 bases remaining between them. The CDR3 here is CASSYRTSPDTQYF. In DNA, the CDR3 is TGTGCCAGCAGTTATAGAACTAGCCCAGATACGCAGTATTTT.

The rearrangement links TRBV28 to TRBJ1-5; no reliable D call. The CDR3 consists of 12 residues. Per the germline V gene, CDR1 is MDHEN and CDR2 is SYDVKM. Trimming took off 2 bases at V and 6 bases at J, with 5 bases between the two ends. Here the CDR3 reads CASSLEGQPQHF. CDR3 bases: TGTGCCAGCAGTTTAGAGGGTCAGCCCCAGCATTTT.

This sequence joins TRBV7-9 and TRBJ2-7; TRBD1 might be the D (5 bases). This CDR3 region has 16 residues. The germline V gene encodes CDR1 SEHNR and CDR2 FQNEAQ (reference sequence). Deletions cut 1 base from V and 0 bases from J, with 13 bases between. The CDR3 is CASSLGRSGFSYEQYF. CDR3 DNA: TGTGCCAGCAGCTTAGGGCGGTCAGGGTTCTCCTACGAGCAGTACTTC.

The J gene is TRBJ2-2, the V gene TRBV9; no reliable D call. CDR3 length: 14 amino acids. Germline CDR1 SGDLS, CDR2 YYNGEE. Trimming left V 0 bases short and J 5 bases short, with 8 bases between. CDR3 sequence (DNA): TGTGCCAGCAGCGTAGCTAGGAGAACCGGGGAGCTGTTTTTT. This gives the protein CASSVARRTGELFF.

This sequence joins TRBV9 and TRBJ1-3; D gene uncertain. Germline assignment: CDR1 SGDLS and CDR2 YYNGEE. The length of the CDR3 is 15 residues. Between the trimmed V and J ends, which lost 0 bases and 2 bases, there was a span of 9 bases. CDR3 residues: CASSVEYSPGNTIYF. CDR3 DNA: TGTGCCAGCAGCGTAGAATACAGCCCTGGAAACACCATATATTTT.

V is TRBV13 and J is TRBJ2-1, with D possibly being TRBD1 (5 bases). CDR1 and CDR2 from the germline V gene are PRHDT and FYEKMQ (reference sequence). This CDR3 has 13 residues. V shed 0 bases and J shed 12 bases, with 12 bases lying between them. CDR3 sequence (DNA): TGTGCCAGCAGCTTAGGCCTAGGGGTTTGGCAGTTCTTC. Its translation is CASSLGLGVWQFF.

The chain combines TRBV11-2 with TRBJ1-2; TRBD1 aligns across 9 bases. V trimming: 5 bases; J trimming: 2 bases; junction bases outside the gene matches: 3. Germline CDR1 and CDR2: SGHAT and FQNNGV. CDR3 size: 14 residues. The DNA of the CDR3 is TGTGCCAGCAGCGGGGGGACAGGGAACTATGGCTACACCTTC. The encoded protein is CASSGGTGNYGYTF.

This chain links TRBV7-9 with TRBJ1-2; 9 positions match TRBD1. Germline-derived CDR1 and CDR2 are SEHNR and FQNEAQ (reference sequence). This CDR3 is 14 amino acids long. Trimming at V came to 1 base and at J to 5 bases, leaving 2 bases not matched to a gene. The DNA for the CDR3 is TGTGCCAGCAGCTTAGACGGACAGGGGTATGGCTACACCTTC. As protein: CASSLDGQGYGYTF.

The chain couples TRBV28 to TRBJ1-5; 9 bases map to TRBD1. Germline V lookup: CDR1 MDHEN, CDR2 SYDVKM. CDR3 length equals 17 residues. V lost 3 bases to trimming and J lost 0 bases; unmatched junction nucleotides: 6. In DNA, the CDR3 is TGTGCCAGCAGTTTGAGGGACAGGGCCTATAGCAATCAGCCCCAGCATTTT. The encoded protein is CASSLRDRAYSNQPQHF.

In its sample, this clone was seen a few times. This chain connects TRBV6-1 to TRBJ2-6; possible D gene TRBD2, 6 bases. Trimming stripped 6 bases from V and 4 bases from J, with 13 bases between. The CDR3 extends over 15 amino acids. The V gene's germline CDR1 is MNHNS and CDR2 SASEGT. The CDR3 nucleotides read TGTGCCAGCAGCCTCGGAGGGGCCGGGGCCAACGTCCTGACTTTC. Translation: CASSLGGAGANVLTF.

The rearrangement uses TRBV27 and TRBJ2-5; D not resolved. Germline CDR1 is MNHEY and CDR2 is SMNVEV (reference sequence). The ends were cut back, 2 bases at V and 5 bases at J, with 3 bases in the middle. This CDR3 has 11 amino acids. CDR3 DNA sequence: TGTGCCAGCAGTTTAGGCGAGACCCAGTACTTC. This sequence encodes CASSLGETQYF.

The chain combines TRBV28 with TRBJ2-7; 9 bases agree with TRBD2. V lost 8 bases to trimming and J lost 5 bases; unmatched junction nucleotides: 13. This CDR3 comprises 15 residues. The V gene's germline CDR1 is MDHEN and CDR2 SYDVKM. The CDR3, as DNA: TGTGCCAGCTCTCCCTGGCGGGAGGGCCACAACGAGCAGTACTTC. Its translation is CASSPWREGHNEQYF.

This clone was counted a few times. This sequence joins TRBV19 and TRBJ1-1; unclear D gene. V lost 4 bases and J lost 5, with 8 bases in between. CDR1 is LNHDA, CDR2 SQIVND, per germline (reference sequence). There are 12 residues in the CDR3. The CDR3 protein is CASSTGWTEAFF. The DNA for the CDR3 is TGTGCCAGTAGTACGGGGTGGACTGAAGCTTTCTTT.

The chain uses TRBV7-2 and TRBJ1-1; a possible D gene is TRBD1 (5 bases). This CDR3 has 15 residues. V was trimmed by 3 bases and J by 4 bases, leaving 15 bases between them. Germline values: CDR1 SGHTA, CDR2 FQGNSA. This CDR3 reads CASSFLGGRGTEAFF. DNA for the CDR3: TGTGCCAGCAGCTTCCTCGGTGGTAGGGGCACTGAAGCTTTCTTT.

The table lists this clone with a count of one. J is TRBJ2-7 and V is TRBV25-1; 13 nucleotides agree with TRBD2. The CDR3 has 16 amino acids. Germline V gene lookup returns CDR1 MGHDK and CDR2 SYGVNS. V was pared by 5 bases and J by 3 bases, with 7 bases of the junction left unmatched. CDR3 DNA: TGTGCCAGCAGTCCCGGGACTAGCGGGACCAACTACGAGCAGTACTTC. Translation: CASSPGTSGTNYEQYF.